This entry describes one TCR beta chain. Its target is unknown. Using immunoSEQ multiplex PCR, the repertoire was profiled, and TCRdb retains in-frame clones only, with some absent. The sample lists about 100,000 clones; about 91% were seen once. CDR3 size: 17 residues. V was cut by 0 bases and J by 0 bases, with 12 bases left in between. This entry is derived from a study of siplizumab effects on memory and regulatory T cells. Broader study findings: Siplizumab significantly brought down the alloreactive sequences that trace back to unstimulated CD4+ memory cells.

V and J are TRBV23-1 and TRBJ1-5; tentatively, D is TRBD1 (6 bases). TRBV23-1 carries the ORF label, with uncertain function. The sequenced material came from CD4+ T cells sorted from blood. This TCR was recovered from a human donor in good health. The CDR3 loop reads CASSQSGQGNSNQPQHF. The CDR3 region has the DNA TGCGCCAGCAGTCAATCAGGCCAGGGGAATAGCAATCAGCCCCAGCATTTT.